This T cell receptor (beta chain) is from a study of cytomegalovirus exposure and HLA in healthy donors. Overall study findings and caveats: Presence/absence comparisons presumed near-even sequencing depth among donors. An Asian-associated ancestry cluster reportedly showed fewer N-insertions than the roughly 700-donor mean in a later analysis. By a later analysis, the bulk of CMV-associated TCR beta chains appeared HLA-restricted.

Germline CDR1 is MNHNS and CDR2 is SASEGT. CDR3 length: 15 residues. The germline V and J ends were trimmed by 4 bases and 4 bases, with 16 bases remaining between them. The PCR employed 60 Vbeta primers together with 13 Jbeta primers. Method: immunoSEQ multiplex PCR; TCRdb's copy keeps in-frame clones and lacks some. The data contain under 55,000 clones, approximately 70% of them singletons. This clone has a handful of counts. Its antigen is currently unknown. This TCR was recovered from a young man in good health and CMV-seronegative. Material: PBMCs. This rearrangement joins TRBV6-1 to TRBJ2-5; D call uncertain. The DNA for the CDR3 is TGTGCCAGCAGTGTAGTGCTTCCTGCCCCAGAGACCCAGTACTTC. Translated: CASSVVLPAPETQYF.